This T cell receptor beta chain originates from a study of blood T cells in healthy people across ages. Findings of the study overall: Long-lived donors carried more naive CD4+ cells and greater diversity than aged donors. Nothing was known about donor CMV status, and this possibly confounded expanded clonotype changes.

Germline assignment: CDR1 DFQATT and CDR2 SNEGSKA (reference sequence). CDR3 length equals 14 residues. Trimming stripped 6 bases from V and 3 bases from J, with 17 bases between. This clonotype was seen repeatedly, ten times or more. Its matching antigen is unknown. Per sample, extraction of total RNA gave at least 5 micrograms in every case. Using a J-beta primer mix together with a sample-barcoded 5' primer, a second PCR was run for about 6 to 12 cycles. A 12-random-nucleotide template-switch adaptor tagged each cDNA molecule. Using its own MiXCR run on the 5' RACE reads, TCRdb lists one record per CDR3 protein. Here the sample spans approximately 810,000 distinct CDR3 sequences, 29% being singletons.

Material for sequencing was blood. The receptor was derived from a woman older than 75 in good health. V gene TRBV20-1 combines with J gene TRBJ1-2; the D is unclear. The CDR3, as DNA: TGCAGTGCGACTACGGCCGGAAATGACTATGGCTACACCTTC. Protein: CSATTAGNDYGYTF.